The 26 T cell receptor beta chains reported below all come from one sample, sequenced in a study of T cell responses to AZD1222 COVID-19 vaccine. Libraries were prepared by immunoSEQ multiplex PCR; TCRdb keeps only in-frame clonotypes and omits some of them. The data contain just over 90,000 clones, roughly nine tenths of them singletons. The sample here was peripheral blood, taken 28 days after the second AZD1222 dose. The source of these receptors is an adult who received the AZD1222 COVID-19 vaccine.

V usage is TRBV12-3 or TRBV12-4 and J usage is TRBJ1-2; D unresolved. This CDR3 has 13 amino acids. Trimming shortened V by 4 bases and J by 4 bases, and 10 bases separated the two germline ends. For the CDR3, the DNA is TGTGCCAGCAGTTCCGGACTGATCTATGGCTACACCTTC. Residues: CASSSGLIYGYTF.

This sequence joins TRBV12-3 or TRBV12-4 and TRBJ1-2, with D possibly matching TRBD1 (6 bases). Trimming took 6 bases from V and 6 from J, leaving 14 bases between them. The length of the CDR3 is 13 residues. This CDR3 is CASRITGLDGYTF. The CDR3 nucleotides read TGTGCCAGCAGGATTACAGGGCTCGATGGCTACACCTTC.

V and J are TRBV27 and TRBJ2-7; 12 bases are a match to TRBD1. The CDR3 runs 15 residues. Per the germline V gene, CDR1 is MNHEY and CDR2 is SMNVEV (reference sequence). Trimming at V came to 5 bases and at J to 5 bases, leaving 7 bases not matched to a gene. The CDR3 region is CASSPGTGGWNEQYF. The CDR3, as DNA: TGTGCCAGCAGTCCGGGGACAGGGGGCTGGAACGAGCAGTACTTC.

J is TRBJ2-2 and V is TRBV20-1, with 11 bases identical to TRBD2. Losses at the gene ends were 3 bases for V and 4 bases for J; bases not matched to a gene: 4. Germline V CDR1 and CDR2: DFQATT, SNEGSKA (reference sequence). This CDR3 has 15 residues. The CDR3 is CSASLGLAGTGELFF. The CDR3 DNA sequence: TGCAGTGCTAGTCTTGGACTAGCGGGCACCGGGGAGCTGTTTTTT.

This clone was counted at least ten times. This chain connects TRBV7-3 to TRBJ1-1, with D perhaps matching TRBD1 (5 bases). The germline V gene has CDR1 SGHTA and CDR2 FQGTGA. The CDR3 has 14 residues. V lost 5 bases and J lost 4, with 14 bases in between. For the CDR3, the DNA is TGTGCCAGCAGCCTAGGGGTTTTGGGCACTGAAGCTTTCTTT. This encodes CASSLGVLGTEAFF. The variable domain in full, completed from reference TRBV7-3 and TRBJ1-1, reads GAGVSQTPSNKVTEKGKYVELRCDPISGHTALYWYRQSLGQGPEFLIYFQGTGAADDSGLPNDRFFAVRPEGSVSTLKIQRTERGDSAVYLCASSLGVLGTEAFFGQGTRLTVV.

The CDR3 DNA sequence: TGTGCCAGCTCACCAAGTAGGGCAGGGGGTCAGCCCCAGCATTTT. Translating gives CASSPSRAGGQPQHF. The genes are TRBV18 and TRBJ1-5, with 7 bases matching TRBD1. Germline loops: CDR1 KGHSH, CDR2 LQKENI. The CDR3 extends over 15 amino acids. After removal of 2 bases from V and 6 bases from J, the junction contained 7 bases not matched to a gene.

The chain uses TRBV30 and TRBJ1-2; D perhaps matches TRBD1 (6 bases). Germline assignment: CDR1 GTSNPN and CDR2 SVGIG (reference sequence). V lost 1 base and J 3 bases, leaving 6 bases between the germline ends. CDR3 size: 12 residues. CDR3 region: CAWSAGDYGYTF. As DNA, the CDR3 is TGTGCCTGGAGTGCAGGGGACTATGGCTACACCTTC.

The CDR3 coding sequence is TGTGCCAGTTACACGCCACGACAGGGCTTCACTGAAGCTTTCTTT. Its protein is CASYTPRQGFTEAFF. The V gene is TRBV6-5, the J gene TRBJ1-1; 7 bases line up with TRBD1. This CDR3 is built from 15 residues. CDR1 and CDR2 (germline): MNHEY, SVGAGI. V shed 9 bases, J shed 4 bases, and the junction held 14 bases outside the gene matches.

V gene TRBV4-2 combines with J gene TRBJ2-3; 8 bases agree with TRBD2. Germline CDR1 and CDR2: LGHNA and YNFKEQ. V shed 1 base, J shed 1 base, and the junction held 1 base outside the gene matches. The CDR3 runs to 15 residues. Written as DNA, the CDR3 is TGTGCCAGCAGCCAAGTGGGACTAGGCACAGATACGCAGTATTTT. Its translation is CASSQVGLGTDTQYF.

V is TRBV11-1 and J is TRBJ2-1, with D possibly TRBD1 on 5 matching bases. Per germline, CDR1 SGHAT and CDR2 FQDESV (reference sequence). Trimming stripped 5 bases from V and 8 bases from J, with 13 bases between. The CDR3 contains 13 residues. The CDR3 here is CASSARTSYEQFF. CDR3 bases: TGTGCCAGCAGCGCCAGGACAAGCTATGAGCAGTTCTTC.

V usage is TRBV5-1 and J usage is TRBJ2-5; D is perhaps TRBD2 (5 bases). The CDR3 runs to 14 residues. The V end lost 4 bases, the J end lost 2 bases, and 12 bases lay between the germline ends. Germline-derived CDR1 and CDR2 are SGHRS and YFSETQ. This CDR3 is CASSGWTGQETQYF. The CDR3 DNA is TGCGCCAGCAGCGGCTGGACTGGGCAAGAGACCCAGTACTTC. The complete variable domain, with remaining parts taken from reference TRBV5-1 and TRBJ2-5, reads KAGVTQTPRYLIKTRGQQVTLSCSPISGHRSVSWYQQTPGQGLQFLFEYFSETQRNKGNFPGRFSGRQFSNSRSEMNVSTLELGDSALYLCASSGWTGQETQYFGPGTRLLVL.

The genes are TRBV7-9 and TRBJ1-4; TRBD1 is a possible D gene (5 bases). The V end lost 2 bases, the J end lost 4 bases, and 14 bases lay between the germline ends. Germline V CDR1 and CDR2: SEHNR, FQNEAQ (reference sequence). The CDR3 has 16 residues. CDR3 in DNA: TGTGCCAGCAGCTTAATGCTGACAGCGTTTAATGAAAAACTGTTTTTT. This gives the protein CASSLMLTAFNEKLFF.

This chain links TRBV30 with TRBJ1-2; TRBD1 aligns across 9 bases. V shed 1 base, J shed 13 bases, and the junction held 4 bases outside the gene matches. Per the germline V gene, CDR1 is GTSNPN and CDR2 is SVGIG (reference sequence). The CDR3 covers 11 residues. The CDR3 loop reads CAWSARQGGTF. In DNA form, the CDR3 reads TGTGCCTGGAGTGCCCGACAGGGGGGCACCTTC.

The CDR3 loop reads CASSSRRASASYEQYF. The DNA of the CDR3 is TGTGCCAGCAGTTCCCGGAGGGCTAGCGCCTCCTACGAGCAGTACTTC. The chain has TRBV6-5 and TRBJ2-7; possible D gene TRBD2, 6 bases. V was pared by 4 bases and J by 0 bases, with 16 bases between. This CDR3 contains 16 residues. Germline lookup yields CDR1 MNHEY and CDR2 SVGAGI.

Here the CDR3 reads CASSPGQGDAFDTEAFF. CDR3 in DNA: TGTGCCAGCAGCCCCGGACAGGGGGACGCTTTCGACACTGAAGCTTTCTTT. The chain uses TRBV3-1 (or the pseudogene TRBV3-2) and TRBJ1-1; 10 bases agree with TRBD1. The CDR3 is 17 residues long. V dropped 4 bases and J dropped 3; count of bases not matched to a gene: 11. Germline CDR1 is LGHDT and CDR2 is YNNKEL (reference sequence).

The V gene is TRBV5-6, the J gene TRBJ2-5; D uncertain. The germline CDR1 and CDR2 sequences are SGHDT and YYEEEE. Trimming pared 8 bases from V and 5 bases from J, leaving 22 bases between. This CDR3 is 15 amino acids long. CDR3 sequence: CASSEIEVMWETQYF. CDR3 DNA sequence: TGTGCCAGTAGTGAGATCGAGGTGATGTGGGAGACCCAGTACTTC.

This clone appeared once. The genes are TRBV6-1 and TRBJ1-2, with 8 bases aligning to TRBD1. The germline CDR1 and CDR2 sequences are MNHNS and SASEGT. V dropped 3 bases and J dropped 5; count of bases not matched to a gene: 11. The CDR3 contains 16 residues. The CDR3 region has the DNA TGTGCCAGCAGTGAGGCTATAGGACAGGGTGTTTATGGCTACACCTTC. As protein: CASSEAIGQGVYGYTF.

The chain combines TRBV12-3 or TRBV12-4 with TRBJ2-1, with D hard to call. This CDR3 comprises 12 residues. V was shortened by 5 bases and J by 9 bases, with 11 bases between the two germline ends. The CDR3 protein is CASSAQFTEQFF. The CDR3 DNA reads as TGTGCCAGCAGTGCCCAGTTTACTGAGCAGTTCTTC.

The chain recombines TRBV10-2 with TRBJ1-1; D ambiguous. The CDR3 length is 18 residues. V was pared by 1 base and J by 1 base, with 19 bases between. Germline V gives CDR1 WSHSY, CDR2 SAAADI. CDR3 DNA: TGCGCCAGCAGTGAGTGGTACGGCATCGCTGGCCCGAACACTGAAGCTTTCTTT. Its translation: CASSEWYGIAGPNTEAFF.

The rearrangement joins TRBV6-5 to TRBJ2-4, with 7 bases aligning to TRBD1. The germline V gene has CDR1 MNHEY and CDR2 SVGAGI. The CDR3 has 14 amino acids. V gave up 6 bases and J gave up 6 bases; unmatched junction bases: 8. The CDR3, as DNA: TGTGCCAGCAGCACCCAAGACAGGGTAAACATTCAGTACTTC. The encoded protein is CASSTQDRVNIQYF.

The rearrangement links TRBV9 to TRBJ2-3; D is unresolved. Looked up from germline, CDR1 is SGDLS and CDR2 is YYNGEE. V was shortened by 0 bases and J by 1 base, with 6 bases between the two germline ends. The CDR3 loop spans 14 amino acids. CDR3 nucleotide sequence: TGTGCCAGCAGCGTAGGAAATGGCACAGATACGCAGTATTTT. Its translation: CASSVGNGTDTQYF.

This sequence joins TRBV7-9 and TRBJ2-7; possibly TRBD1 for D (6 bases). V lost 2 bases and J 4 bases, leaving 18 bases between the germline ends. There are 16 residues in the CDR3. Germline loops: CDR1 SEHNR, CDR2 FQNEAQ (reference sequence). In DNA, the CDR3 is TGTGCCAGCAGCTTAAAGACAGGCCTGGGCCCTTACGAGCAGTACTTC. This encodes CASSLKTGLGPYEQYF.

V and J are TRBV6-6 and TRBJ1-1, with D maybe TRBD1 (5 bases). CDR1 is MNHNY and CDR2 is SVGAGI in the germline V gene (reference sequence). The CDR3 sequence is 14 residues long. V was pared by 0 bases and J by 13 bases, with 18 bases between. Written as DNA, the CDR3 is TGTGCCAGCAGTTACTCAGGGACGTTAGTTGGAGTTTTCTTT. Protein product: CASSYSGTLVGVFF.

The rearrangement joins TRBV5-8 to TRBJ2-2; TRBD2 is a possible D gene (6 bases). This CDR3 region has 15 residues. The germline gives CDR1 SGHTS, CDR2 YDEGEE. The V end was cut by 3 bases, the J end by 5 bases, with 14 bases between. CDR3 in amino acids: CASSSLARITGELFF. DNA for the CDR3: TGTGCCAGCAGCTCTCTAGCGAGAATTACCGGGGAGCTGTTTTTT.

The gene calls are TRBV20-1 and TRBJ2-1; D gene uncertain. Germline CDR1 is DFQATT and CDR2 is SNEGSKA (reference sequence). V shed 3 bases and J shed 9 bases, with 12 bases lying between them. CDR3 length: 12 amino acids. DNA for the CDR3: TGCAGTGCTAGTAGCAGGCCTAGTGAGCAGTTCTTC. This sequence encodes CSASSRPSEQFF.

The V call is TRBV11-3, the J call TRBJ2-2; no firm D call. This CDR3 region has 14 residues. V was clipped by 0 bases and J by 1 base, with 3 bases between them. CDR1 is SGHNT, CDR2 YENEEA, per germline. The CDR3 here is CASSLDGNTGELFF. The DNA of the CDR3 is TGTGCCAGCAGCTTAGACGGGAACACCGGGGAGCTGTTTTTT.